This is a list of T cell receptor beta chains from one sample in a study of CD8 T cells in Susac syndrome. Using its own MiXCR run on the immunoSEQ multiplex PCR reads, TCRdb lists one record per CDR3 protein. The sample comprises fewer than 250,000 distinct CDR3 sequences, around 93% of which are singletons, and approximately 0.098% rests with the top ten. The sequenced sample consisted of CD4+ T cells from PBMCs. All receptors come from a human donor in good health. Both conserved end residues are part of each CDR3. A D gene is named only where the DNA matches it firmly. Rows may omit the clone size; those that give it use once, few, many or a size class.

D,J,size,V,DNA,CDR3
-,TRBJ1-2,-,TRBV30,TGTGCCTGGAGTGCGGGCCGACGGGATGGCTACACCTTC,CAWSAGRRDGYTF
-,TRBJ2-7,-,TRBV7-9,TGTGCCAGCAGCTTAACAGGGCCGGTCGAGCAGTACTTC,CASSLTGPVEQYF
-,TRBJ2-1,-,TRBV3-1,TGTGCCAGCAGCCAAGTGGTGAATGAGCAGTTCTTC,CASSQVVNEQFF
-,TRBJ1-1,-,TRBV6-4,TGTGCCAGCAACGATTATTGCCGAAGGGGCGGGAGGACTGAAGCTTTCTTT,CASNDYCRRGGRTEAFF
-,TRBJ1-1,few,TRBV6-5,TGTGCCAGCAGTCTCGGGACCGTGAACACTGAAGCTTTCTTT,CASSLGTVNTEAFF
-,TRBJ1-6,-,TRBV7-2,TGTGCCAGCAGCTCTGGGACAAAGGTTTCACCCCTCCACTTT,CASSSGTKVSPLHF
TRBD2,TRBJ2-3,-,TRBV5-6,TGTGCCAGCAGCCGCCGCGGGGGGGAAATGGCAGATACGCAGTATTTT,CASSRRGGEMADTQYF
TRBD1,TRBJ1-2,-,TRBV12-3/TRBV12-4,TGTGCCAGCAGTCCGGGACAGGGGGCAAGCTATGGCTACACCTTC,CASSPGQGASYGYTF
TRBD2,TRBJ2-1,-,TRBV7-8,TGTGCCAGCAGCCCACAGGGCGGGGGGTACAATGAGCAGTTCTTC,CASSPQGGGYNEQFF
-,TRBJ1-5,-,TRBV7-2,TGTGCCAGCAGCTTAGGCTTCCAGGCAGGGCCGAACAATCAGCCCCAGCATTTT,CASSLGFQAGPNNQPQHF
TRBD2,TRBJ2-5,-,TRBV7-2,TGTGCCAGCAGCTCGACTAGCGGGGAAGAGACCCAGTACTTC,CASSSTSGEETQYF
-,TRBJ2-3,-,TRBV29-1,TGCAGCGTTTCTAGTGGACAGACAGATACGCAGTATTTT,CSVSSGQTDTQYF
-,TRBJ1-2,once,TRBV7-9,TGTGCCAGCAGCTTAGGAGGGCCCGGGGGCTACACCTTC,CASSLGGPGGYTF
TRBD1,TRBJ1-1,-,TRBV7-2,TGTGCCAGCAGCCGGGACAGGGCCTTTGAAGCTTTCTTT,CASSRDRAFEAFF
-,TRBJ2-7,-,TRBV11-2,TGTGCCAGCAGCTCGATGCGGGGGCTAGGGGAGCAGTACTTC,CASSSMRGLGEQYF
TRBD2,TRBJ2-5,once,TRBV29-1,TGCAGCGCAAACGGGGGGACAGAGACCCAGTACTTC,CSANGGTETQYF
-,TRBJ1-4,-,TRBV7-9,TGTGCCAGCAGCGACTACGTTGCAACTAATGAAAAACTGTTTTTT,CASSDYVATNEKLFF
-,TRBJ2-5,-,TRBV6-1,TGTGCCAGCAGTGAAATGACTAGTTTGAATAGGGAGACCCAGTACTTC,CASSEMTSLNRETQYF
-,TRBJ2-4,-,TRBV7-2,TGTGCCAGCAGTCTCGACAGCCCTTTAGCCAAAAACATTCAGTACTTC,CASSLDSPLAKNIQYF
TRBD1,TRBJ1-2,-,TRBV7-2,TGTGCCAGCAGTTTCCGGGGACAGGGGGGCTACACCTTC,CASSFRGQGGYTF
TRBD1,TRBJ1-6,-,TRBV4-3,TGCGCCAGCAGCCACGAGGACAGGGATAATTCACCCCTCCACTTT,CASSHEDRDNSPLHF
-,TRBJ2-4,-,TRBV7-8,TGTGCCAGCAGCTTAGGGGGGGCCCTAAACATTCAGTACTTC,CASSLGGALNIQYF
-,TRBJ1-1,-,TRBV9,TGTGCCAGCAGCGTAGGTCCCGGGTGGGGTCGGAAGAACACTGAAGCTTTCTTT,CASSVGPGWGRKNTEAFF
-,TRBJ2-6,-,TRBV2,TGTGCCAGCAGCGAAATTGGCCTTCAGCAGGTTCTCTCTGGGGCCAACGTCCTGACTTTC,CASSEIGLQQVLSGANVLTF
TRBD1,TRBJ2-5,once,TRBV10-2,TGCGCCAGTGGGACAGGTACATCGGGAGAGACCCAGTACTTC,CASGTGTSGETQYF
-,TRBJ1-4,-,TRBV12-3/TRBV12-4,TGTGCCAGCACTTATCTTGGAGCAGGAGGGGAAAAACTGTTTTTT,CASTYLGAGGEKLFF
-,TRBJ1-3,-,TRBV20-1,TGCAGTGCCCCTAGCAGGTACAAGGTTGGAAACACCATATATTTT,CSAPSRYKVGNTIYF
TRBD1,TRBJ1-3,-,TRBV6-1,TGTGCCAGCAGTGAAGCGGACAGGATCGCTGGAAACACCATATATTTT,CASSEADRIAGNTIYF
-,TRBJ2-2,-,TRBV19,TGTGCCTCCCAGGGGGGACAGATTAACACCGGGGAGCTGTTTTTT,CASQGGQINTGELFF
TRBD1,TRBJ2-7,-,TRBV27,TGTGCCAGCAGTTTATTGCGAATCGACAGGGAACACGAGCAGTACTTC,CASSLLRIDREHEQYF
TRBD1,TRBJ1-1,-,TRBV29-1,TGCAGCGAGCTCGGGGACAGGAACACTGAAGCTTTCTTT,CSELGDRNTEAFF
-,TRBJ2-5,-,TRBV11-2,TGTGCCAGCAGCTTATACGGTCTAGCCGTACAAGAGACCCAGTACTTC,CASSLYGLAVQETQYF
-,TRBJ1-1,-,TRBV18,TGTGCCAGCTCACCTAATGCGTGGATGTCAGGAGAAGCTTTCTTT,CASSPNAWMSGEAFF
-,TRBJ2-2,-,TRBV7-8,TGTGCCAGCAGCTTAACGGGGGCGCACACCGGGGAGCTGTTTTTT,CASSLTGAHTGELFF
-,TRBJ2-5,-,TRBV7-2,TGTGCCAGCAGGCCACTGGGGGGCGGGGAGACCCAGTACTTC,CASRPLGGGETQYF
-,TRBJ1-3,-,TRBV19,TGTGCCAGTAGTATTTTATTGGGCTCTGGAAACACCATATATTTT,CASSILLGSGNTIYF
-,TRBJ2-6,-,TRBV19,TGTGCCAGTAGTATATGGCAGGGGAGGGCCAACGTCCTGACTTTC,CASSIWQGRANVLTF
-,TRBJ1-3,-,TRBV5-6,TGTGCCAGCAGCTTGAGATTCGCGATCTCTGGAAACACCATATATTTT,CASSLRFAISGNTIYF
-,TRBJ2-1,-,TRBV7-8,TGTGCCAGCAGCTCCCCGAACTCCTACAATGAGCAGTTCTTC,CASSSPNSYNEQFF
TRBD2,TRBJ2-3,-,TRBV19,TGTGCCAGTGAAGCGGGGGGATTTAGCACAGATACGCAGTATTTT,CASEAGGFSTDTQYF
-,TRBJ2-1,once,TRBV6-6,TGTGCCAGCAGGCCGTCCAGGGCGGGTCTGGGTGGGCAGTTCTTC,CASRPSRAGLGGQFF
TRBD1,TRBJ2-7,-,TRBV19,TGTGCCAGTAGGGGGACAGGGAATTCCTACGAGCAGTACTTC,CASRGTGNSYEQYF
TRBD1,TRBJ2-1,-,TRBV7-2,TGTGCCAGCAGCTCTAACAGGGGGCCCTACAATGAGCAGTTCTTC,CASSSNRGPYNEQFF
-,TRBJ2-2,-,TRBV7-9,TGTGCCAGCAGCCGAGAGGCGAACACCGGGGAGCTGTTTTTT,CASSREANTGELFF